This T cell receptor beta chain was identified in a study of cytomegalovirus exposure and HLA in healthy donors. Trimming took off 0 bases at V and 5 bases at J, with 13 bases between the two ends. The CDR3 spans 15 residues. Germline V gene data show CDR1 as MNHEY and CDR2 as SMNVEV (reference sequence). Primers included in the PCR were 60 Vbeta and 13 Jbeta primers. The data were produced by immunoSEQ multiplex PCR, yet TCRdb's version contains in-frame clones alone and is incomplete. The data contain 160,000 or so clones, approximately 88% of them singletons. This TCR was sampled from a woman aged 25 to 39 in good health and CMV-seronegative. Sequencing was performed on PBMCs. The chain has TRBV27 and TRBJ1-2, with D unclear. CDR3 nucleotide sequence: TGTGCCAGCAGTTTATCCCAGGATCAAAGATATGGCTACACCTTC. It codes for CASSLSQDQRYGYTF.